This record covers a single TCR beta chain. These data come from a study of blood T cell repertoires in COVID-19. Study details: Nucleic acid was either cDNA or gDNA, and it came from T cells, B-cell-depleted T cells, or PBMCs.

As handled by the study authors: For nucleated cells, counts were estimated from reference gene primer amplification. The repertoire was sequenced with immunoSEQ multiplex PCR; TCRdb's copy has only in-frame clones and lacks some. That table supplies the V and J calls and clone size; D and trimming were determined from the DNA. The data hold some 71,000 clones, with roughly 85% observed a single time. V was shortened by 2 bases and J by 3 bases, with 17 bases between the two germline ends. This CDR3 comprises 16 residues. The V gene's germline CDR1 is SGHNT and CDR2 YYREEE (reference sequence). V and J are TRBV5-4 and TRBJ1-1; a weak D match, TRBD1 (6 bases). The specimen was peripheral blood. The sequence was obtained from a man aged 25-45 years with acute or convalescent COVID-19. The CDR3 spells CASSFGPQGLDTEAFF. The CDR3 DNA reads TGTGCCAGCAGCTTTGGGCCTCAGGGGCTTGACACTGAAGCTTTCTTT.